The source of this TCR beta chain is a study of blood T cell repertoires in COVID-19 (dated by TCRdb to 2020 to 2022). Notes on the research overall: Samples covering the acute and convalescent phases of COVID-19 were provided by collaborators in the United States, Italy and Spain. The prospective study material was composed of cDNA or gDNA derived from T cells, B-cell-depleted T cells, or PBMCs. Deeply sampled blood TCRbeta repertoires from subjects exposed to, actively infected with, or recovered from COVID-19 were included in the dataset. A freely available public database, intended as a resource for researchers studying the immune response to SARS-CoV-2, is where the repertoires were released. The samples were drawn from the first 160 participants of the ongoing ImmuneRACE study and from 950 to 1,500 subjects provided by 6 global collaborators. A de-identified subject ID, COVID-19 status, age in years and sex were almost always included in the sample metadata. Where available, HLA class I and class II types were obtained from metadata supplied by the sample provider rather than from assay-based typing. General conclusions and limits of the study: Clinical and demographic metadata were provided uncurated, with the amount varying by source and participant.

Collaborating institutions collected whole blood in K2EDTA tubes following their own protocols. For TCRbeta analysis, collaborator samples were shipped as frozen whole blood, as isolated PBMCs, or as DNA extracted from either sample type. Remarks on this clone: Its antigen is not yet known. Within one base of it there is no much larger clone, and no base qualities were kept.

TCRbeta CDR3 regions were amplified from genomic DNA by means of the immunoSEQ Assay, a bias-controlled multiplex PCR. The authors processed their data as follows. Nucleated cell counts per sample were estimated from amplification of reference gene primers within the assay. To quantify the absolute abundance of each unique TCRbeta CDR3 rearrangement, sequence reads were collapsed and filtered. For each sample, productive Simpson clonality was calculated as the square root of Simpson's diversity index across productive rearrangements. Not all clones reach the TCRdb copy of this immuneACCESS table, which keeps in-frame sequences only. Checked studies attribute under half of the gap to unresolved V genes and leave the rest unexplained. D and trimming were read from the DNA, whereas the V and J calls and clone size are those reported in that table. The sample table contains more than 55,000 clones; only one count was recorded for 80% to 90% of them. The biggest ten clones account for approximately 6.9% of the sample.

V loses 4 bases at its end and J loses 2 bases; junction bases beyond the gene matches: 8. Spanning cysteine to phenylalanine, the CDR3 consists of 15 amino acids. Only the CDR3 portion is preserved as DNA: 45 bases, with reading frame beginning at the first base. CDR1 and CDR2, per the germline V gene, are SGDLS and YYNGEE. Material: peripheral blood. The V and J segments used are TRBV9 and TRBJ2-5; TRBD1 agrees with 7 junctional bases. This sequence was found in a man in his sixties with active or convalescent COVID-19. In nucleotide form, the sequence is TGTGCCAGCAGCTTCACCGGGACAGCGCAAGAGACCCAGTACTTC. The translation is CASSFTGTAQETQYF. Outside the CDR3, residues come from the reference TRBV9 and TRBJ2-5 proteins, so the full variable domain is: DSGVTQTPKHLITATGQRVTLRCSPRSGDLSVYWYQQSLDQGLQFLIQYYNGEERAKGNILERFSAQQFPDLHSELNLSSLELGDSALYFCASSFTGTAQETQYFGPGTRLLVL.